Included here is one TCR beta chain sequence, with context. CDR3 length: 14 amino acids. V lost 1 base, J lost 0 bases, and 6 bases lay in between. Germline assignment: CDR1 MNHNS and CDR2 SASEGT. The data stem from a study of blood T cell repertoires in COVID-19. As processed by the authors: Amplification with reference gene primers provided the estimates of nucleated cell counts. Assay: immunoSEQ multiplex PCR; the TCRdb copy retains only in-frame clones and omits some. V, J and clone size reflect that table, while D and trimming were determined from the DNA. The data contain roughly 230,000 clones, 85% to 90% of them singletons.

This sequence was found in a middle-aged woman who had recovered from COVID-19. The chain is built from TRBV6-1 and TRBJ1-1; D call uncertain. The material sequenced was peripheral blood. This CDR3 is CASSEDNVNTEAFF. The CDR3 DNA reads TGTGCCAGCAGTGAAGACAATGTGAACACTGAAGCTTTCTTT.